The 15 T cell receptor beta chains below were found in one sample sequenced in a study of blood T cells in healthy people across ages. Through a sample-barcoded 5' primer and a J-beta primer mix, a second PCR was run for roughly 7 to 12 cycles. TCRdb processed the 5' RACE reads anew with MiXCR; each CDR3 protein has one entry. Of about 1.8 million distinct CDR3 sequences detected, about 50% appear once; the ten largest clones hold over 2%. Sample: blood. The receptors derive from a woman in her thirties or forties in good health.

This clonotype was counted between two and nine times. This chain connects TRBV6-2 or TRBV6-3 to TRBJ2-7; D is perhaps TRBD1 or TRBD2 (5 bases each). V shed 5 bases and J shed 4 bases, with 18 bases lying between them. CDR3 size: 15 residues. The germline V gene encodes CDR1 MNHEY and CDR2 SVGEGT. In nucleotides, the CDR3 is TGTGCCAGCAGTCCCCCTCCGGGGACCAAGTACGAGCAGTACTTC. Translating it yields CASSPPPGTKYEQYF.

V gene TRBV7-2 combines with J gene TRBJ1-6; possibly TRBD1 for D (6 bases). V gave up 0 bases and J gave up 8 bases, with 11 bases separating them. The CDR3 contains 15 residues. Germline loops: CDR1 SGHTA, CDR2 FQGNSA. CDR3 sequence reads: CASSLAETGYSPLHF. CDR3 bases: TGTGCCAGCAGCTTAGCTGAGACAGGCTATTCACCCCTCCACTTT. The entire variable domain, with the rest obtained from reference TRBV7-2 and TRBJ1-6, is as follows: GAGVSQSPSNKVTEKGKDVELRCDPISGHTALYWYRQSLGQGLEFLIYFQGNSAPDKSGLPSDRFSAERTGGSVSTLTIQRTQQEDSAVYLCASSLAETGYSPLHFGNGTRLTVT.

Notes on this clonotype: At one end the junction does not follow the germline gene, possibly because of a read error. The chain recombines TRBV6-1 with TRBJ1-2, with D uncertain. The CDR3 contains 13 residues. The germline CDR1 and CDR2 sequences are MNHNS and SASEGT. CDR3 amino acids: CASCDLSWYGYTF. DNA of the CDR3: TGTGCCAGCTGTGATTTATCGTGGTATGGCTACACCTTC.

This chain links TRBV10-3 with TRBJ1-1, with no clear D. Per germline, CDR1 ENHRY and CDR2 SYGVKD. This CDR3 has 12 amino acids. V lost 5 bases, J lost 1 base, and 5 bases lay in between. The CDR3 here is CAISPGNTEAFF. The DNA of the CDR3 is TGTGCCATCAGTCCAGGGAACACTGAAGCTTTCTTT.

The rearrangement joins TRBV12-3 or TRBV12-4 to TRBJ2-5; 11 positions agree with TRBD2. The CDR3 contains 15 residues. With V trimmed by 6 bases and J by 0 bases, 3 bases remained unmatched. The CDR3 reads CASRIAGGYQETQYF. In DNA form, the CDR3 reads TGTGCCAGCAGAATAGCGGGGGGGTACCAAGAGACCCAGTACTTC.

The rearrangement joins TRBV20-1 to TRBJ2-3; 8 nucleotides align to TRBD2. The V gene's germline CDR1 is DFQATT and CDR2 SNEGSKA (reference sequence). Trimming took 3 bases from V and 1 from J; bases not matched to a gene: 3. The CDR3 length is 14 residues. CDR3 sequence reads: CSARRRGGTDTQYF. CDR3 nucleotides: TGCAGTGCTAGGAGGCGGGGGGGCACAGATACGCAGTATTTT.

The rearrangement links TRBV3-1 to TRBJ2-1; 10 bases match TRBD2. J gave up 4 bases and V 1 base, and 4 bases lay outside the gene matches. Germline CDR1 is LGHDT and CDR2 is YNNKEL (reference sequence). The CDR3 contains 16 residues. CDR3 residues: CASSQGALAGYNEQFF. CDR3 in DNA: TGTGCCAGCAGCCAAGGGGCACTAGCGGGGTACAATGAGCAGTTCTTC.

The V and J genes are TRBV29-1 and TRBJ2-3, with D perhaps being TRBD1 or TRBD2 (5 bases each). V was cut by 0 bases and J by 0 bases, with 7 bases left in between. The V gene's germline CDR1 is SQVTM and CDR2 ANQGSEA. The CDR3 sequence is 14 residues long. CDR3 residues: CSVEDRDSTDTQYF. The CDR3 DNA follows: TGCAGCGTTGAAGATCGGGACAGCACAGATACGCAGTATTTT.

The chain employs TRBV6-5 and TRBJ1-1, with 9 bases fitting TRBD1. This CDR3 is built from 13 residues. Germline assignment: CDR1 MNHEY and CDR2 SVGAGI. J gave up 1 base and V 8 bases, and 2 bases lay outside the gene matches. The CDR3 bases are TGTGCCAGCCTGGGACAGGGGAACACTGAAGCTTTCTTT. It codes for CASLGQGNTEAFF.

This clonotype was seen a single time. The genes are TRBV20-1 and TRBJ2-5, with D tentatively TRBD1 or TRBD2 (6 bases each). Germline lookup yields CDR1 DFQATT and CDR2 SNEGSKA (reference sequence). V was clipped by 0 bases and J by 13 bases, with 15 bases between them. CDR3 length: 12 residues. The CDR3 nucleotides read TGCAGTGCTAGAGAGGTGGGGGGCCGATTGTACTTC. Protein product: CSAREVGGRLYF.

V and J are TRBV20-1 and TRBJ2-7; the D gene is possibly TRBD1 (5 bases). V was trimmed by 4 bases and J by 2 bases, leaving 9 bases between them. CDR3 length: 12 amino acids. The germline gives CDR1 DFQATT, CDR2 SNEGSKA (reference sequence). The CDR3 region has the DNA TGCAGTGCTAATTGGGGCGCCTACGAGCAGTACTTC. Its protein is CSANWGAYEQYF.

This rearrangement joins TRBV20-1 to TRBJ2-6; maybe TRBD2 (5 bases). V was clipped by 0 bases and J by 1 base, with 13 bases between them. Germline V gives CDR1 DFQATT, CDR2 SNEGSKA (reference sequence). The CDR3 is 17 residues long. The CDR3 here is CSARDLRGISGANVLTF. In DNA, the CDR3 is TGCAGTGCTAGAGATTTAAGAGGGATATCTGGGGCCAACGTCCTGACTTTC.

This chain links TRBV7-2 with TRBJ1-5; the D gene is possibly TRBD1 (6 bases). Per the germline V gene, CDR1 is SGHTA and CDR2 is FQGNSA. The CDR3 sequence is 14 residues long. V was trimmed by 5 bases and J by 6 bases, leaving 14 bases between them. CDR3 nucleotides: TGTGCCAGCAGCGCACAGGGACCGGGTCAGCCCCAGCATTTT. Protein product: CASSAQGPGQPQHF.

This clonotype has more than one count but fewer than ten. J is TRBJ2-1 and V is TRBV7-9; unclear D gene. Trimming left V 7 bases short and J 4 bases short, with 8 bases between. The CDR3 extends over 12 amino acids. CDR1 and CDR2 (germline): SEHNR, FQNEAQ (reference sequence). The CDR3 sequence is CASNRLYNEQFF. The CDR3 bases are TGTGCCAGCAATCGACTGTACAATGAGCAGTTCTTC.

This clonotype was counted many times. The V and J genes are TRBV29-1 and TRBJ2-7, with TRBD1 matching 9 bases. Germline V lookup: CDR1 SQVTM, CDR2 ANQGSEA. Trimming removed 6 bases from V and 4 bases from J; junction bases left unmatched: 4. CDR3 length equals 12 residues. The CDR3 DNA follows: TGCAGCGTCCGGACAGGGGTTTACGAGCAGTACTTC. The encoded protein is CSVRTGVYEQYF.